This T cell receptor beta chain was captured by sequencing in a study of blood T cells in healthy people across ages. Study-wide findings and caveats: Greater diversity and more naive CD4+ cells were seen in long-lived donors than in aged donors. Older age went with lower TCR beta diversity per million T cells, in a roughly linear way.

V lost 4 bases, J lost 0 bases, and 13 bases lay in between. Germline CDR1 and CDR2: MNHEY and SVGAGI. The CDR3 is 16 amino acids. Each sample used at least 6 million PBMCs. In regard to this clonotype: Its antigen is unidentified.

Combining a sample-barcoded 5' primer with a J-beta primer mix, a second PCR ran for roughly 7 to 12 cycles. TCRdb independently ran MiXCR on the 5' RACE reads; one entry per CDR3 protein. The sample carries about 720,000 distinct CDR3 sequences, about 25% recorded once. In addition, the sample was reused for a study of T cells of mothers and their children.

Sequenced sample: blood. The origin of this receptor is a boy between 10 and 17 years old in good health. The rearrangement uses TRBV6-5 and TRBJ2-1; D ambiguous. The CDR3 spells CASSSPMVSSYNEQFF. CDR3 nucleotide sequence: TGTGCCAGCAGTTCCCCGATGGTTAGCTCCTACAATGAGCAGTTCTTC.